A selection of T cell receptor beta chains follows, all from one sample in a study of shared clonotypes between healthy human individuals. TCRdb keeps only in-frame clones here, not all; method: immunoSEQ multiplex PCR. This table holds 450,000 to 500,000 clones, approximately 81% found once. The sample was PBMCs. These receptors were collected from a woman between 40 and 55 years old in good health. Some clones in this sample may be carry-over from other donors' samples. CDR3s include the opening cysteine and the closing phenylalanine or tryptophan. D genes are given only for firm matches. Some rows have no size entry. The others give once, few or many, or a class for an expanded clone.

16	TRBV27	.	.	TRBJ2-2	TGTGCCAGCAGTTTTGAGGACACTACGAACACCGGGGAGCTGTTTTTT	CASSFEDTTNTGELFF
13	TRBV2	.	.	TRBJ2-5	TGTGCCAGCTCTAGTGACTCCAGGGAGACCCAGTACTTC	CASSSDSRETQYF
17	TRBV7-8	.	TRBD2	TRBJ2-1	TGTGCCAGCAGCACACTAGCGGGAGGGCCGTTAGTCGGTGAGCAGTTCTTC	CASSTLAGGPLVGEQFF
12	TRBV2	.	.	TRBJ2-7	TGTGCCAGCAGGCAGCCAGCCGGCGAGCAGTACTTC	CASRQPAGEQYF
14	TRBV2	once	.	TRBJ1-1	TGTGCCAGCAGTGAAGCGGGCTTAAACACTGAAGCTTTCTTT	CASSEAGLNTEAFF
13	TRBV10-3	.	.	TRBJ2-5	TGTGCCATCAGTGTTCTCTCCCAAGAGACCCAGTACTTC	CAISVLSQETQYF
16	TRBV5-6	.	TRBD2	TRBJ2-1	TGTGCCAGCAGCTTTCCACTAGCGGGGATATACAATGAGCAGTTCTTC	CASSFPLAGIYNEQFF
16	TRBV6-6	.	.	TRBJ1-1	TGTGCCAGCAGTTTTCGGAGTGGAGGTTGGAACACTGAAGCTTTCTTT	CASSFRSGGWNTEAFF
15	TRBV7-9	.	TRBD2	TRBJ2-1	TGTGCCAGCAGCCCGACTAGCGGGAGTGGAAATGAGCAGTTCTTC	CASSPTSGSGNEQFF
12	TRBV15	few	.	TRBJ2-5	TGTGCCACCAGCAGATCCCAGGAGACCCAGTACTTC	CATSRSQETQYF
15	TRBV6-6	.	TRBD1	TRBJ2-7	TGTGCCAGCAGTTACCGAACAGGGGCCTTCTACGAGCAGTACTTC	CASSYRTGAFYEQYF
15	TRBV5-4	.	.	TRBJ1-2	TGTGCCAGCAGCGCGAGCCTCTTGGCTAACTATGGCTACACCTTC	CASSASLLANYGYTF
13	TRBV2	.	.	TRBJ1-1	TGTGCCAGCAGTTCAGGGGAGAACACTGAAGCTTTCTTT	CASSSGENTEAFF
12	TRBV2	many	.	TRBJ2-2	TGTGCCAGCAGCGCAGAGGCCGGGGAGCTGTTTTTT	CASSAEAGELFF
15	TRBV9	.	TRBD2	TRBJ2-1	TGTGCCAGCAGCGTAGGGGGCGGGAGCTCCAATGAGCAGTTCTTC	CASSVGGGSSNEQFF
16	TRBV29-1	few	.	TRBJ1-1	TGCAGCGTTGACTCCGGGAGGGACCACAGAGGGACTGAAGCTTTCTTT	CSVDSGRDHRGTEAFF
14	TRBV5-6	.	TRBD2	TRBJ2-5	TGTGCCAGCAGCCGGACTAGCGGACAAGAGACCCAGTACTTC	CASSRTSGQETQYF
15	TRBV6-6	.	.	TRBJ2-7	TGTGCCAGCAGTTACTCGGCCGGCCGCGGGGACGAGCAGTACTTC	CASSYSAGRGDEQYF
13	TRBV6-6	.	TRBD2	TRBJ2-2	TGTGCCAGCTTGTTCGGGGGGGGCGGGGAGCTGTTTTTT	CASLFGGGGELFF
16	TRBV7-4	.	TRBD2	TRBJ2-7	TGTGCCAGCAGAGTCCCGGGACTAGCGGGAGACGACGAGCAGTACTTC	CASRVPGLAGDDEQYF
15	TRBV7-2	.	.	TRBJ2-3	TGTGCCAGCAGCTTATCGGGGACGGTTTCAGATACGCAGTATTTT	CASSLSGTVSDTQYF
14	TRBV9	.	TRBD2	TRBJ2-1	TGTGCCAGCAGCGTAGCTAGCGGGAGGGATGAGCAGTTCTTC	CASSVASGRDEQFF
17	TRBV6-4	.	TRBD1	TRBJ2-2	TGTGCCAGCAGTGACTCGAGGTTCAGGGGGCAGACCGGGGAGCTGTTTTTT	CASSDSRFRGQTGELFF
15	TRBV5-1	.	.	TRBJ1-1	TGCGCCAGCAGCTTGGATGGGGGCCCGAACACTGAAGCTTTCTTT	CASSLDGGPNTEAFF
14	TRBV4-1	.	.	TRBJ2-5	TGCGCCAGCAGCCAAGATTTGGAGCAAGAGACCCAGTACTTC	CASSQDLEQETQYF
14	TRBV5-4	few	TRBD2	TRBJ2-3	TGTGCCAGTAGAAGCGGGAGGGCCATGGATACGCAGTATTTT	CASRSGRAMDTQYF
16	TRBV18	.	TRBD2	TRBJ2-2	TGTGCCAGCTCACCCTTTAGCGGGGTGAACACCGGGGAGCTGTTTTTT	CASSPFSGVNTGELFF
13	TRBV7-7	once	.	TRBJ2-7	TGTGCTAGCAGCTTAGAACTAGGGTCCGAGCAGTACTTC	CASSLELGSEQYF
13	TRBV18	once	.	TRBJ2-7	TGTGCCAGCTCACCGGCCAGTTATGGCGAGCAGTACTTC	CASSPASYGEQYF
13	TRBV30	once	.	TRBJ2-7	TGTGCCTGGACCCGGAGGGCCCCAGGCGAGCAGTACTTC	CAWTRRAPGEQYF
12	TRBV7-9	.	.	TRBJ2-7	TGTGCCAGCGGACGGACGAGGGGCGAGCAGTACTTC	CASGRTRGEQYF
17	TRBV7-8	.	TRBD2	TRBJ2-7	TGTGCCAGCAGCTTAGCGCTGGGGACTAGCGGCCACTACGAGCAGTACTTC	CASSLALGTSGHYEQYF
14	TRBV29-1	.	.	TRBJ2-2	TGCAGCGTTGCTAGACACCCGAACACCGGGGAGCTGTTTTTT	CSVARHPNTGELFF
16	TRBV10-1	.	TRBD2	TRBJ2-3	TGCGCCAGCAGTGGGTCGGCTAGCGGGTCCCCAGATACGCAGTATTTT	CASSGSASGSPDTQYF
13	TRBV11-2	.	.	TRBJ2-7	TGTGCCAGCAGACTTGCTGGGACTTACGAGCAGTACTTC	CASRLAGTYEQYF
15	TRBV9	.	.	TRBJ2-7	TGTGCCAGCAGCGTAGCTGGGGGAGGCGGCTACGAGCAGTACTTC	CASSVAGGGGYEQYF
13	TRBV29-1	.	TRBD1	TRBJ2-1	TGCAGCGTTTTGCGACAGGGAAGTAATGAGCAGTTCTTC	CSVLRQGSNEQFF
16	TRBV27	.	TRBD1	TRBJ2-2	TGTGCCAGCAGCCAGCAGGGACAGCCGAACACCGGGGAGCTGTTTTTT	CASSQQGQPNTGELFF
16	TRBV9	.	TRBD2	TRBJ2-5	TGTGCCAGCAGCGTAGTCGCGGCTAGCGGCCAAGAGACCCAGTACTTC	CASSVVAASGQETQYF
13	TRBV5-1	.	.	TRBJ2-7	TGCGCCAGCAGCTTGGCCTCCGGCTACGAGCAGTACTTC	CASSLASGYEQYF
15	TRBV28	.	TRBD1	TRBJ1-4	TGTGCCAGCAGTTTATGGAGACAGGGAGGTGAAAAACTGTTTTTT	CASSLWRQGGEKLFF
14	TRBV7-2	.	TRBD2	TRBJ2-2	TGTGCCAGCAGCATAGCGGGAAACACCGGGGAGCTGTTTTTT	CASSIAGNTGELFF
15	TRBV27	.	.	TRBJ2-5	TGTGCCAGCAGCCCCCGGCGGACGGTACAAGAGACCCAGTACTTC	CASSPRRTVQETQYF
17	TRBV7-2	.	.	TRBJ2-7	TGTGCCAGCAGCTACGGGGCGGGCAGGGGTTCTCTCTACGAGCAGTACTTC	CASSYGAGRGSLYEQYF
21	TRBV7-6	few	TRBD2	TRBJ2-3	TGTGCCAGCAGCCCAATCCCGGGACTAGCGGGAACCGAACGGAGCACAGATACGCAGTATTTT	CASSPIPGLAGTERSTDTQYF
16	TRBV27	.	TRBD2	TRBJ2-1	TGTGCCAGCAGTTCGACTAGCGGGAGGGACTACAATGAGCAGTTCTTC	CASSSTSGRDYNEQFF
13	TRBV6-1	.	TRBD1	TRBJ1-5	TGTGCCAGCATGCACAGGGGGGATCAGCCCCAGCATTTT	CASMHRGDQPQHF
16	TRBV7-9	.	.	TRBJ1-2	TGTGCCAGCAGCTTTATTATTGTGGCCCCCAACTATGGCTACACCTTC	CASSFIIVAPNYGYTF
12	TRBV29-1	.	.	TRBJ2-5	TGCAGCGTGACCGGGAGCCAAGAGACCCAGTACTTC	CSVTGSQETQYF
15	TRBV9	once	TRBD2	TRBJ2-7	TGTGCCAGCAGCGCCTATAGCGGGAACGGCAACGAGCAGTACTTC	CASSAYSGNGNEQYF
17	TRBV4-2	.	.	TRBJ1-2	TGTGCCAGCAGCCAAGATACCCCCCGGCAGATTAACTATGGCTACACCTTC	CASSQDTPRQINYGYTF
16	TRBV28	.	.	TRBJ1-5	TGTGCCAGCAGTTCCATAGAGTACGGAGGGAATCAGCCCCAGCATTTT	CASSSIEYGGNQPQHF
14	TRBV9	.	.	TRBJ2-2	TGTGCCAGCAGCGTAGTACATAACACCGGGGAGCTGTTTTTT	CASSVVHNTGELFF